The 20 T cell receptor beta chains below were found in one sample sequenced in a study of post-analysis software for immune sequencing data (dated by TCRdb to about 2015). The protocol used for the library was PCR. TCRdb names Illumina HiSeq 2500 as the instrument used. To reduce PCR and sequencing biases, unique molecular identifiers were incorporated into the TCR beta cDNA libraries. The public sequencing data were trimmed at Q25 with fastp and processed into clonotypes with MiXCR by TCRdb, which kept only in-frame beta chains. Rows with a matching CDR3 protein are joined into one entry that keeps the most common DNA and genes. The sample has about 820,000 distinct CDR3 sequences on record, approximately 50% of them singletons. The leading ten clones occupy 4.6% of the sample. Summary of the overall study and its limitations: Significantly higher frequencies in patients than in controls were found for five or six TRBV segments, including TRBV5-6, TRBV5-1 and TRBV20-1.

Their recognized antigens are unknown. The sequencing sample was made of blood. The receptor set was obtained from a girl between 10 and 17 years old with multiple sclerosis.

CDR3 protein: CASRGLRGWELFF. CDR3 in DNA: TGTGCCAGCAGGGGCCTGAGGGGCTGGGAGCTGTTTTTT. The rearrangement links TRBV12-3 or TRBV12-4 to TRBJ2-2; perhaps D is TRBD1 or TRBD2 (5 bases each). V gave up 6 bases and J gave up 9 bases, with 14 bases separating them. CDR3 length: 13 residues.

V usage is TRBV12-3 or TRBV12-4 and J usage is TRBJ2-1; D is uncertain. The V and J ends lost 1 base and 5 bases respectively, with 6 bases between them. The CDR3 is 13 amino acids. The DNA of the CDR3 is TGTGCCAGCAGTTTAGGCGCGAACAATGAGCAGTTCTTC. Amino acids: CASSLGANNEQFF.

The chain links TRBV4-2 to TRBJ2-3; tentative D call: TRBD2 (6 bases). This CDR3 comprises 18 residues. V shed 0 bases and J shed 0 bases, with 16 bases lying between them. CDR1 is LGHNA and CDR2 is YNFKEQ in the germline V gene. CDR3 coding DNA: TGTGCCAGCAGCCAAGATCCCACTAGTGGGACTAGCACAGATACGCAGTATTTT. Amino acid sequence: CASSQDPTSGTSTDTQYF.

This clonotype appeared a few times. This sequence joins TRBV29-1 and TRBJ2-5, with D unclear. CDR3 size: 13 residues. Germline V lookup: CDR1 SQVTM, CDR2 ANQGSEA. V dropped 0 bases and J dropped 2 bases, with 7 bases sitting between them. The CDR3 region is CSVEEGQQETQYF. CDR3 coding DNA: TGCAGCGTTGAAGAAGGGCAGCAAGAGACCCAGTACTTC.

The rearrangement links TRBV7-8 to TRBJ2-7; D is unresolved. CDR1 SGHVS and CDR2 FQNEAQ come from the germline V gene. The CDR3 is 16 amino acids. Deletions cut 1 base from V and 0 bases from J, with 13 bases between. The DNA for the CDR3 is TGTGCCAGCAGCTTAGGAGTCGTCGCGAGCTCCTACGAGCAGTACTTC. Protein sequence: CASSLGVVASSYEQYF.

This chain uses TRBV20-1 with TRBJ1-2; 10 nucleotides align to TRBD1. V lost 1 base to trimming and J lost 6 bases; unmatched junction nucleotides: 2. The CDR3 is 13 amino acids. Germline V CDR1 and CDR2: DFQATT, SNEGSKA (reference sequence). CDR3 DNA sequence: TGCAGTGCTAGAGTCGGGACAGGGGATGGCTACACCTTC. It yields the protein CSARVGTGDGYTF.

The chain carries TRBV20-1 and TRBJ2-1; 8 positions match TRBD2. Germline lookup yields CDR1 DFQATT and CDR2 SNEGSKA (reference sequence). Trimming took 5 bases from V and 5 from J; bases not matched to a gene: 11. The CDR3 loop spans 15 amino acids. The CDR3 is CSAGDSGTSNNEQFF. The CDR3 DNA reads TGCAGTGCTGGTGACTCCGGGACTAGTAACAATGAGCAGTTCTTC.

The rearrangement joins TRBV4-1 to TRBJ2-5; 8 bases are shared with TRBD2. The J call may be in error: the DNA end matches TRBJ2-7 better. CDR1 is MGHRA, CDR2 YSYEKL, per germline. The CDR3 runs 16 residues. This CDR3 is CASSQEAGREGYEQYF. In DNA form, the CDR3 reads TGCGCCAGCAGCCAGGAGGCCGGCCGGGAGGGATACGAGCAGTACTTC.

This clonotype was observed a handful of times. The chain has TRBV6-2 or TRBV6-3 and TRBJ2-1; D possibly corresponds to TRBD2 (5 bases). Trimming removed 8 bases at V and 2 bases at J, with 13 bases between. Germline assignment: CDR1 MNHEY and CDR2 SVGEGT. This CDR3 has 14 amino acids. CDR3 protein: CASRTWETYNEQFF. The CDR3 DNA sequence: TGTGCCAGCCGGACTTGGGAGACCTACAATGAGCAGTTCTTC.

The chain links TRBV24-1 to TRBJ2-7; D remains ambiguous. Germline-derived CDR1 and CDR2 are KGHDR and SFDVKD. The CDR3 spans 13 residues. The V gene lost 6 bases and the J gene lost 3 bases, with 11 bases spanning the gap. The CDR3 loop reads CATSRAGFYEQYF. The DNA for the CDR3 is TGTGCCACCAGTAGAGCAGGTTTCTACGAGCAGTACTTC.

The table lists this clonotype with a few counts. The rearrangement uses TRBV6-4 and TRBJ1-1, with 8 bases lining up with TRBD1. The CDR3 length is 14 residues. Looked up from germline, CDR1 is MRHNA and CDR2 is SNTAGT. V lost 6 bases to trimming and J lost 5 bases; unmatched junction nucleotides: 8. CDR3 loop: CASRGTGGVTEAFF. The CDR3 DNA reads TGTGCCAGCAGAGGGACAGGTGGAGTAACTGAAGCTTTCTTT.

The chain has TRBV2 and TRBJ2-7; maybe TRBD2 (6 bases). This CDR3 spans 12 amino acids. V gave up 7 bases and J gave up 1 base, with 8 bases separating them. CDR1 is SNHLY, CDR2 FYNNEI, per germline. The CDR3 reads CASMGGSYEQYF. The CDR3 bases are TGTGCCAGCATGGGGGGTTCCTACGAGCAGTACTTC. The entire variable domain, with the rest obtained from reference TRBV2 and TRBJ2-7, is as follows: EPEVTQTPSHQVTQMGQEVILRCVPISNHLYFYWYRQILGQKVEFLVSFYNNEISEKSEIFDDQFSVERPDGSNFTLKIRSTKLEDSAMYFCASMGGSYEQYFGPGTRLTVT.

Turning to this clonotype: A read error may account for a junction end that differs from germline. The chain has TRBV7-7 and TRBJ2-1; 12 positions agree with TRBD2. Germline V gene sequence: CDR1 SSHAT, CDR2 FNYEAQ (reference sequence). The CDR3 has 19 residues. The CDR3 region is CASSHRLAGVPIPYNEQFF. As DNA, the CDR3 is TGTGCTAGCAGCCATCGACTAGCGGGAGTCCCAATTCCCTACAATGAGCAGTTCTTC.

The CDR3 is CSARDRRLDFSYNEQFF. The DNA for the CDR3 is TGCAGTGCTAGAGACCGAAGACTAGACTTCTCCTACAATGAGCAGTTCTTC. The chain recombines TRBV20-1 with TRBJ2-1; maybe TRBD2 (6 bases). With 0 bases removed from V and 0 bases from J, the gap between germline ends came to 15 bases. From germline, CDR1 is DFQATT and CDR2 SNEGSKA (reference sequence). This CDR3 spans 17 amino acids.

There are a few counts of this clonotype. The chain couples TRBV25-1 to TRBJ2-1, with 11 bases that match TRBD2. Unmatched junction bases numbered 6, after V lost 0 bases and J lost 8 bases. CDR1 and CDR2 (germline): MGHDK, SYGVNS. There are 16 residues in the CDR3. CDR3 sequence (DNA): TGTGCCAGCAGTGAATATGGTCTAGCGGGAGGCCATGAGCAGTTCTTC. Translation: CASSEYGLAGGHEQFF. Drawing the rest from reference TRBV25-1 and TRBJ2-1, the complete variable domain is EADIYQTPRYLVIGTGKKITLECSQTMGHDKMYWYQQDPGMELHLIHYSYGVNSTEKGDLSSESTVSRIRTEHFPLTLESARPSHTSQYLCASSEYGLAGGHEQFFGPGTRLTVL.

V usage is TRBV11-2 and J usage is TRBJ2-1, with D perhaps TRBD2 (5 bases). The CDR3 covers 12 residues. Germline CDR1 and CDR2: SGHAT and FQNNGV. The V end lost 8 bases, the J end lost 3 bases, and 8 bases lay between the germline ends. In DNA form, the CDR3 reads TGTGCCAGCGGCACTAGCTACAATGAGCAGTTCTTC. Translating it yields CASGTSYNEQFF.

The genes are TRBV5-6 and TRBJ2-7, with 8 bases that match TRBD1. The trim removed 4 bases at V and 0 bases at J, leaving 15 bases unmatched. This CDR3 is built from 18 residues. The V gene's germline CDR1 is SGHDT and CDR2 YYEEEE. This CDR3 reads CASSAYSRGQFSSYEQYF. The DNA for the CDR3 is TGTGCCAGCAGCGCGTATAGCAGGGGGCAGTTCAGCTCCTACGAGCAGTACTTC.

The chain joins TRBV29-1 to TRBJ2-5, with D unresolved. CDR1 and CDR2 from the germline V gene are SQVTM and ANQGSEA. This CDR3 spans 16 amino acids. With 0 bases removed from V and 11 bases from J, the gap between germline ends came to 25 bases. In nucleotides, the CDR3 is TGCAGCGTTGAAGATAGATCGGGCAGGAATGTCGATGAGCAGTACTTC. It translates to CSVEDRSGRNVDEQYF.

In its sample, this clonotype was seen once. This chain connects TRBV6-6 to TRBJ2-5, with D unresolved. The better agreement between TRBJ2-7 and the DNA end casts doubt on the J call. The CDR3 sequence is 13 residues long. From germline, CDR1 is MNHNY and CDR2 SVGAGI (reference sequence). The CDR3 sequence: CASSYSPAHEQYF. DNA for the CDR3: TGTGCCAGCAGTTACTCCCCCGCTCACGAGCAGTACTTC.

The gene calls are TRBV28 and TRBJ2-1; D uncertain. Trimming took off 6 bases at V and 5 bases at J, with 17 bases between the two ends. There are 15 residues in the CDR3. The germline gives CDR1 MDHEN, CDR2 SYDVKM. The CDR3 DNA is TGTGCCAGCAGGATGAATCCGCTACTCGACAATGAGCAGTTCTTC. Translating it yields CASRMNPLLDNEQFF.